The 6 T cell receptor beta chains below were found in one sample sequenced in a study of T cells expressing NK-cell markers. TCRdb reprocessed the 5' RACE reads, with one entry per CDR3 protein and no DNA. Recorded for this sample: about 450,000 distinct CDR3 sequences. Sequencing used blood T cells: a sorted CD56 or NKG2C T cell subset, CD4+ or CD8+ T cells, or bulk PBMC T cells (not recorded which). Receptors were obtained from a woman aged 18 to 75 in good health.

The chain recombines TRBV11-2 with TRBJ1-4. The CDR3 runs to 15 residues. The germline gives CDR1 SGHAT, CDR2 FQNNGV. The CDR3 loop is CASSRTGARGEKLFF.

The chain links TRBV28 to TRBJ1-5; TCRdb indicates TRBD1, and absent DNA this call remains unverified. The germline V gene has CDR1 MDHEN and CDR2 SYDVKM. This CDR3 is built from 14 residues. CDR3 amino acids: CASRPGTHNQPQHF.

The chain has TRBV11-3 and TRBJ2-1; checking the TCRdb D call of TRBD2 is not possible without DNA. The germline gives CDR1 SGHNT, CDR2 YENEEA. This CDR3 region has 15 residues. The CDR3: CASSLVGTSESEQFF.

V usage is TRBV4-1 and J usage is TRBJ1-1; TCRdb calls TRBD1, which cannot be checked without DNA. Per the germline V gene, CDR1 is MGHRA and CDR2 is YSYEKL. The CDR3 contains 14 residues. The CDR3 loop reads CASSHRQGDTEAFF.

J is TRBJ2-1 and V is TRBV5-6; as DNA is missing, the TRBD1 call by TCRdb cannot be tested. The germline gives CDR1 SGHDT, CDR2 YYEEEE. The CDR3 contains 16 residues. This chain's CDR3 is CASTYGREGSYNEQFF.

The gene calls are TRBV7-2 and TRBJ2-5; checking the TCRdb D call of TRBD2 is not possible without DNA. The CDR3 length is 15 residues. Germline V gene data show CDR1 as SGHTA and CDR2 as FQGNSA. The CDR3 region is CASSLAASGQETQYF.